This T cell receptor (beta chain) was observed in a study of blood T cell repertoires in COVID-19. The overall study: COVID-19 samples from acute and convalescent phases originated in the United States, Italy and Spain.

Trimming shortened V by 0 bases and J by 2 bases, and 8 bases separated the two germline ends. CDR1 and CDR2 from the germline V gene are SGHNT and YYREEE (reference sequence). The CDR3 runs to 14 residues. This clone has only a few counts. Assay used: immunoSEQ multiplex PCR; TCRdb lists only in-frame clones, some missing. This sample carries approximately 220,000 clones, 80% to 90% of them seen once, and the ten largest clones take 3.8%. This clonotype was sampled from a middle-aged woman with acute COVID-19. Sequences were obtained from PBMCs or T cells enriched from blood (not recorded which). V usage is TRBV5-4 and J usage is TRBJ1-2, with a weak D call TRBD1 (6 bases). The CDR3 spells CASSLDRANYGYTF. The CDR3 DNA reads as TGTGCCAGCAGCTTGGACAGGGCCAACTATGGCTACACCTTC.